A selection of T cell receptor beta chains follows, all from one sample in a study of cytomegalovirus exposure and HLA in healthy donors. TCRdb keeps only in-frame clones here, not all; method: immunoSEQ multiplex PCR. The data contain about 130,000 clones, 80% of them singletons. What was sequenced was PBMCs. These receptor sequences come from a man between 40 and 49 years old in good health and CMV-seronegative. CDR3s include the opening cysteine and the closing phenylalanine or tryptophan. D genes are given only for firm matches. For some rows the clone size is stated as once, few or many, or as a class when expanded; others skip it.

clone_size j_call v_call d_call cdr3_aa cdr3_nt
. TRBJ2-7 TRBV30 . CAWSVSRQGPYPEQYF TGTGCCTGGAGTGTAAGTCGCCAGGGGCCTTACCCCGAGCAGTACTTC
. TRBJ2-3 TRBV6-1 TRBD1 CASSRGQGDTDTQYF TGTGCCAGCAGTCGGGGACAGGGAGACACAGATACGCAGTATTTT
. TRBJ2-3 TRBV25-1 . CASSDGRGNTDTQYF TGTGCCAGCAGTGACGGGCGGGGAAACACAGATACGCAGTATTTT
. TRBJ2-1 TRBV5-6 TRBD1 CASSLFDRGHYNEQFF TGTGCCAGCAGCTTGTTTGACAGGGGGCATTACAATGAGCAGTTCTTC
once TRBJ1-1 TRBV7-9 . CASSLASGGSNTEAFF TGTGCCAGCAGCTTAGCATCGGGGGGGTCAAACACTGAAGCTTTCTTT
. TRBJ1-5 TRBV6-1 . CASSTSTTTNQPQHF TGTGCCAGCAGTACGTCAACTACGACCAATCAGCCCCAGCATTTT
few TRBJ1-1 TRBV27 . CASAPWSGGDTEAFF TGTGCCAGTGCGCCGTGGTCTGGAGGTGACACTGAAGCTTTCTTT
. TRBJ2-5 TRBV7-9 . CASTPSGQETQYF TGTGCCAGCACTCCCTCCGGGCAAGAGACCCAGTACTTC
. TRBJ2-1 TRBV5-1 . CASSPGGGSGDEQFF TGCGCCAGCAGCCCCGGGGGCGGGAGCGGTGATGAGCAGTTCTTC
. TRBJ2-1 TRBV7-6 TRBD1 CASSRRDRGSNEQFF TGTGCCAGCAGCCGCCGGGACAGGGGAAGCAATGAGCAGTTCTTC
. TRBJ1-1 TRBV7-9 . CASSRIPDTMNTEAFF TGTGCCAGCAGCAGGATTCCGGACACAATGAACACTGAAGCTTTCTTT
. TRBJ2-5 TRBV18 TRBD1 CASSPAGQGEETQYF TGTGCCAGCTCACCCGCGGGACAGGGTGAAGAGACCCAGTACTTC
. TRBJ1-6 TRBV7-2 . CASSLIPGNYSPLHF TGTGCCAGCAGCTTAATTCCGGGTAATTATTCACCCCTCCACTTT
few TRBJ2-7 TRBV7-2 . CASSPSRGSYEQYF TGTGCCAGCAGCCCATCCCGGGGTTCCTACGAGCAGTACTTC
. TRBJ2-7 TRBV5-4 . CASSRSGGNEQYF TGTGCCAGCAGCCGGTCGGGGGGCAACGAGCAGTACTTC
. TRBJ2-1 TRBV11-2 . CASSLVTGLLNEQFF TGTGCCAGCAGCTTAGTCACAGGCCTCTTGAATGAGCAGTTCTTC
. TRBJ2-5 TRBV28 . CASSFGGSEETQYF TGTGCCAGCAGTTTTGGGGGGAGTGAAGAGACCCAGTACTTC
. TRBJ2-1 TRBV6-1 TRBD1 CASSELAGGRDEQFF TGTGCCAGCAGTGAATTGGCAGGGGGCAGAGATGAGCAGTTCTTC
. TRBJ1-1 TRBV19 . CASSIEQQGRTEAFF TGTGCCAGTAGTATAGAGCAACAGGGACGGACTGAAGCTTTCTTT
. TRBJ2-7 TRBV28 . CASSQVGHRGEQYF TGTGCCAGCAGTCAAGTGGGACACCGAGGCGAGCAGTACTTC
. TRBJ1-5 TRBV30 TRBD1 CAWTPSGTGYQPQHF TGTGCCTGGACTCCTTCCGGGACAGGTTATCAGCCCCAGCATTTT
. TRBJ1-5 TRBV19 . CASSIRDINQPQHF TGTGCCAGTAGTATAAGGGACATTAATCAGCCCCAGCATTTT
. TRBJ2-5 TRBV18 . CASSPRQAQETQYF TGTGCCAGCTCACCTCGACAGGCCCAAGAGACCCAGTACTTC
few TRBJ2-5 TRBV10-1 TRBD2 CASSESSGRETQYF TGCGCCAGCAGTGAGTCGAGCGGGAGAGAGACCCAGTACTTC
. TRBJ2-2 TRBV5-1 TRBD1 CASSWGQGGTGELFF TGCGCCAGCAGCTGGGGACAGGGGGGAACCGGGGAGCTGTTTTTT
. TRBJ2-7 TRBV6-5 TRBD1 CASSYSSQGVPYEQYF TGTGCCAGCAGTTACTCTTCCCAGGGGGTCCCCTACGAGCAGTACTTC
. TRBJ1-5 TRBV6-6 . CASSYDGTQHF TGTGCCAGCAGTTATGACGGGACCCAGCATTTT